This T cell receptor (beta chain) was profiled in a study of T cells in Graves' hyperthyroidism and ophthalmopathy. Study details: Once the initial diagnosis was made, peripheral blood was obtained before any treatment. The study's findings and limits: Also found in blood were most expanded thyroid clonotypes above 0.001.

Notes on this clonotype: Its antigen is not identified.

The CDR3 has 16 amino acids. CDR1 SGHAT and CDR2 FQDESV come from the germline V gene (reference sequence). Between the trimmed V and J ends, which lost 5 bases and 1 base, there was a span of 17 bases. The CDR3 regions of TCR beta were amplified from RNA transcripts. A set of HTBI primers served as the primers for a first-round RT-PCR of the TCR CDR3. TCRdb reprocessed the multiplex PCR reads with MiXCR, giving one entry per CDR3 protein. The sample lists 93,000 or so distinct CDR3 sequences; 40% to 50% were seen once. The chain recombines TRBV11-1 with TRBJ2-5; maybe TRBD2 (6 bases). Material: blood. This clonotype originated in a man in his forties or fifties with Graves' hyperthyroidism. The CDR3 DNA reads as TGTGCCAGCAGCCAAGAATCAGCGGGCCTCCAAGAGACCCAGTACTTC. This sequence encodes CASSQESAGLQETQYF.